This TCR beta chain was sequenced in a study of shared clonotypes between healthy human individuals. Overall study results and limits: What naive subsets generally showed was a larger estimated richness than memory subsets showed.

The naive CD8 fraction comprised CD45RO-negative cells positively selected for CCR7 and excluded terminally differentiated effector memory CD45RA+ cells. Healthy adults negative for HIV, lacking recent acute infections or vaccinations, served as donors. In its sample, this clone was seen once. What it recognizes is unknown. When replicate PCRs were run on sorted subsets, they used approximately 210 ng DNA, tens of thousands of T cell genomes. Study processing details: Filtering of immunoSEQ junctional sequences could not match full-length read filtering. Profiling relied on immunoSEQ multiplex PCR, and the TCRdb table lists in-frame clones only, not all of them. The V and J calls and clone size come from that table; D and trimming were worked out from the DNA. This sample yields about 2.1 million clones, of which 80% to 95% are seen a single time; over 1.5% belongs to the top ten. CDR1 and CDR2 (germline): MNHEY, SMNVEV (reference sequence). CDR3 length: 15 residues. The V gene lost 8 bases and the J gene lost 9 bases, with 26 bases spanning the gap.

The sequencing sample was made of naive CD8+ T cells from PBMCs. This TCR derives from a man younger than 30 in good health. Some clones in this sample may be carry-over from other donors' samples. V and J are TRBV27 and TRBJ2-7, with a weak D call TRBD2 (7 bases). The CDR3 loop is CASLPNGGLTHGQYF. CDR3 nucleotide sequence: TGTGCCAGCCTACCAAACGGGGGGCTAACTCACGGGCAGTACTTC.